The following is a T cell receptor (beta chain) sequence with its context. A few counts support this clonotype. Its antigen is still unknown. No base-level quality is on record; no much larger clone is a single base apart. Library generation was performed with 5' RACE. Sequencing was carried out with a NextSeq 500. In the TCR library protocol, a unique molecular identifier was attached to each TCR cDNA molecule so that PCR and sequencing errors could be corrected. In the source study's methods: TCR identification, UMI-based error correction and CDR3 extraction were all carried out with Decombinator tools. TCRs above a frequency of 2 per 1,000, corresponding to the top 1% of the tumor frequency distribution, were defined as expanded. Renyi diversity was calculated using the R vegan package after each repertoire was subsampled 100 times to 5,000 TCRs. To build CDR3 similarity networks, amino acid triplet string-kernel similarity was used, and CDR3s were connected when their pairwise similarity was above 0.82. Clones were called with MiXCR by TCRdb after fastp trimmed the public reads at Q25, and only in-frame beta chains were retained. Each CDR3 protein gets just one entry, which takes the most common genes and DNA from the rows behind it. The V and J calls, along with clone size, are taken from TCRdb and not from the paper's own processing. Counted in this sample were some 110,000 distinct CDR3 sequences; 9% to 15% of them appeared once. 16% of the sample is in the top ten clones.

This specimen comes from a study of spatial heterogeneity in lung cancer (dated by TCRdb to between 2018 and 2021). Background on the whole study: The donors were fewer than 90 patients from the lung TRACERx cohort who had early-stage, untreated non-small cell lung cancer. Both alpha and beta chains were TCR-sequenced in samples taken at surgery, namely 220 tumor regions, around 61 matched nontumor lung samples and approximately 51 PBMC samples. In the raw uncorrected reads, each unique combination of TCR and UMI appeared on average more than ten times. TCR repertoire features were related to nonsynonymous mutation counts determined by whole-exome sequencing of tumor tissue. Follow-up PBMC samples were sequenced whenever available, with a median time to follow-up of approximately 2 years after resection. Beta-chain transcripts were consistently detected in greater numbers than alpha-chain transcripts, which likely reflected higher beta-chain transcript abundance. TCR alpha and beta repertoires were quantitatively compared across multiple tumor regions, matched nontumor lung and blood in non-small cell lung cancer. The research as a whole found: Additional single-cell paired TCR alpha and beta sequencing was considered necessary to confirm, at a functional level, the hypothesis that regional TCRs recognize regional mutations. Ubiquitous expanded tumor TCRs were found in blood more often at tumor resection than at routine follow-up. Only 13 to 15 patients were included in comparisons of baseline and follow-up blood repertoires.

The label giving this sample's time point can be read as: blood at routine non-recurrence follow-up after resection. For TCR sequencing, whole RNA was extracted from tumor and nontumor lung tissue, or from cryopreserved PBMC samples, and no cell sorting was done. A patient was chosen for TCR sequencing only when enough RNA was available from at least two tumor regions. CDR1 and CDR2 are read off the germline V gene as SQVTM and ANQGSEA. Including cysteine and phenylalanine, the CDR3 has 11 amino acids. Only the CDR3 DNA stays, 33 bases, in frame from base 1. V drops 6 bases and J drops 5 bases, leaving 10 bases in between.

This receptor chain uses TRBV29-1 and TRBJ2-5, with no confidently assigned D gene. The sequence was obtained from a male donor with early-stage non-small cell lung cancer. This material consisted of PBMCs, taken at follow-up. Read as DNA, the sequence is TGCAGCGTGCTACAACTGGAGACCCAGTACTTC. Translated, it reads CSVLQLETQYF.